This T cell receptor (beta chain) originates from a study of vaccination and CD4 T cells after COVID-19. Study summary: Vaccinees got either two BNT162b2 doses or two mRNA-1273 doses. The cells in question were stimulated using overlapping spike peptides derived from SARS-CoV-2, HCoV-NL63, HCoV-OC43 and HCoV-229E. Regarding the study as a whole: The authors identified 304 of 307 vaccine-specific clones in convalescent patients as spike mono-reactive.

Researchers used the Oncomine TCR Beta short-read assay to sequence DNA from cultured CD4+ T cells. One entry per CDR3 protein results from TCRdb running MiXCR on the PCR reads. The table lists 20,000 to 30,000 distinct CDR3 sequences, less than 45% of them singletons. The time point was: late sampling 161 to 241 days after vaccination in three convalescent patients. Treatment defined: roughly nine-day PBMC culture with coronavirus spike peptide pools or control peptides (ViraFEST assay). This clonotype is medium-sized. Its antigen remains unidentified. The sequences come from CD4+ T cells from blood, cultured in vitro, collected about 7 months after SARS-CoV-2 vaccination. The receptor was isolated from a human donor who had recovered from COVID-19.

CDR3 in DNA: TGCAGTGCTAGAAGAGCAGGGGCGGGTAGCAATCAGCCCCAGCATTTT. It specifies CSARRAGAGSNQPQHF. The chain links TRBV20-1 to TRBJ1-5; possible D gene TRBD1, 6 bases. The CDR3 is 16 residues long. Germline V lookup: CDR1 DFQATT, CDR2 SNEGSKA (reference sequence). V was shortened by 2 bases and J by 0 bases, with 14 bases between the two germline ends.